This record concerns one TCR beta chain sequence. The source of the sample is a study of cytomegalovirus exposure and HLA in healthy donors. CDR1 SGHNT and CDR2 YYREEE come from the germline V gene (reference sequence). The CDR3 length is 13 residues. Trimming removed 0 bases at V and 5 bases at J, with 8 bases between. PCR involved 60 Vbeta and 13 Jbeta primers. Only in-frame clones appear in the TCRdb table, and some are missing; sequencing was by immunoSEQ multiplex PCR. The table lists 210,000 or so clones, 60% to 85% of them singletons, with about 16% in the top ten. This rearrangement joins TRBV5-4 to TRBJ1-1; D uncertain. Sequenced material: PBMCs. This clonotype originated in a man aged 40-50 years in good health and CMV-seronegative. CDR3 in DNA: TGTGCCAGCAGCTTGGATGTCCAGACTGAAGCTTTCTTT. It translates to CASSLDVQTEAFF.